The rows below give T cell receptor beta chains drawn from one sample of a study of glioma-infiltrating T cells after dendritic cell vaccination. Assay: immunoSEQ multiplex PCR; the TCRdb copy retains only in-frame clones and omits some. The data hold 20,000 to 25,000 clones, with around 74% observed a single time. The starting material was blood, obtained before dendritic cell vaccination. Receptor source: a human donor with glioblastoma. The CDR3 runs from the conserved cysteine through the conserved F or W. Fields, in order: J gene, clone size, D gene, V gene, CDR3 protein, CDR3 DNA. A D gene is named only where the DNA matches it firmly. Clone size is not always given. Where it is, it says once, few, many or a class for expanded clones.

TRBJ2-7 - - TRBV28 CASSLGSSYEQYF TGTGCCAGCAGTTTGGGGAGCTCCTACGAGCAGTACTTC
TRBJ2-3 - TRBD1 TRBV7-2 CASSRTGSTDTQYF TGTGCCAGCAGCCGGACAGGAAGCACAGATACGCAGTATTTT
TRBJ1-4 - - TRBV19 CASGHATNEKLFF TGTGCCAGTGGCCATGCAACTAATGAAAAACTGTTTTTT
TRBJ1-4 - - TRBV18 CASSPGQGAILTEKLFF TGTGCCAGCTCACCAGGCCAGGGTGCGATTCTAACGGAAAAACTGTTTTTT
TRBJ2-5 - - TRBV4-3 CASSHPGRWETQYF TGCGCCAGCAGCCACCCAGGGAGGTGGGAGACCCAGTACTTC
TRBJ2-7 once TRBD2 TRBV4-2 CASSQGREGYEQYF TGTGCCAGCAGCCAAGGGCGGGAGGGTTACGAGCAGTACTTC
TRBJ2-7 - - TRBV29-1 CSVLGGLSEQYF TGCAGCGTCTTAGGCGGGCTGAGTGAGCAGTACTTC
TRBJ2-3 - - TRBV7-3 CASSLAEATDTQYF TGTGCCAGCAGCTTGGCTGAGGCCACAGATACGCAGTATTTT
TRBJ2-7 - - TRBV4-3 CASSQFRDSYSYEQYF TGCGCCAGCAGCCAATTCCGGGACTCCTACTCCTACGAGCAGTACTTC
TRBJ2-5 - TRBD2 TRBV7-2 CASSPSGSKETQYF TGTGCCAGCAGCCCTAGCGGTTCTAAAGAGACCCAGTACTTC
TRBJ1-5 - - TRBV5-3 CARSLRVFQPQHF TGTGCCAGAAGCTTGCGGGTGTTTCAGCCCCAGCATTTT
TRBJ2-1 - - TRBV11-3 CASSLALSSYNEQFF TGTGCCAGCAGCTTAGCCTTGAGCTCCTACAATGAGCAGTTCTTC
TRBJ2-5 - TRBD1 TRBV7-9 CASSLDGRGRQETQYF TGTGCCAGCAGCTTAGATGGCAGGGGGCGGCAAGAGACCCAGTACTTC
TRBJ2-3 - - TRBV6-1 CASSRDTYSTDTQYF TGTGCCAGCAGTCGAGACACTTACAGCACAGATACGCAGTATTTT
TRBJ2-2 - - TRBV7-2 CASSLVQGSGELFF TGTGCCAGCAGCTTAGTCCAGGGATCGGGGGAGCTGTTTTTT
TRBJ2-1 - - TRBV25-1 CASSPKALGKFF TGTGCCAGCAGCCCTAAGGCCCTAGGAAAGTTCTTC
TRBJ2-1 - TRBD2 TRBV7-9 CASSYGLAGQHYNEQFF TGTGCCAGCAGCTACGGACTAGCGGGACAACACTACAATGAGCAGTTCTTC
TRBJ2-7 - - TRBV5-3 CARSLDGRNYEQYF TGTGCCAGAAGCTTGGATGGGAGAAACTACGAGCAGTACTTC
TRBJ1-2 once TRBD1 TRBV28 CASSPSGTADNYGYTF TGTGCCAGCAGCCCATCCGGGACAGCTGATAACTATGGCTACACCTTC
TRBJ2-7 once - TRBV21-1 CASTQGQGTHEQYF TGTGCCAGCACCCAAGGACAGGGCACCCACGAGCAGTACTTC
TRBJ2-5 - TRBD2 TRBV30 CAWSVGLGAETQYF TGTGCCTGGAGTGTGGGACTAGGGGCGGAGACCCAGTACTTC
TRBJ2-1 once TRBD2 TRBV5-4 CASSLGASGDNEQFF TGTGCCAGCAGCTTGGGTGCTAGCGGAGACAATGAGCAGTTCTTC
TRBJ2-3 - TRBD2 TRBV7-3 CASSPGGLPSTDTQYF TGTGCCAGCAGCCCTGGGGGACTACCGAGCACAGATACGCAGTATTTT
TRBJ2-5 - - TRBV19 CASSIGRQETQYF TGTGCCAGTAGTATAGGCAGGCAAGAGACCCAGTACTTC
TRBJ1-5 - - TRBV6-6 CASSSHSNQPQHF TGTGCCAGCAGTTCCCATAGCAATCAGCCCCAGCATTTT
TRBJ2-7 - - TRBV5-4 CASSLDGDEQYF TGTGCCAGCAGCTTGGACGGGGACGAGCAGTACTTC
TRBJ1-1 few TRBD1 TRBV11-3 CASSPRTGVVTEAFF TGTGCCAGCAGCCCCCGGACAGGGGTTGTCACTGAAGCTTTCTTT
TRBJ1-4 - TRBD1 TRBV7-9 CASSFRQGVEKLFF TGTGCCAGCAGCTTCCGGCAGGGGGTTGAAAAACTGTTTTTT
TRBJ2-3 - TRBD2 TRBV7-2 CASSQAGGRDTQYF TGTGCCAGCTCTCAAGCGGGGGGGCGGGATACGCAGTATTTT
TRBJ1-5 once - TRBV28 CASSLGGISSNQPQHF TGTGCCAGCAGTTTAGGCGGCATTTCTAGCAATCAGCCCCAGCATTTT
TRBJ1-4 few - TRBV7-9 CASSFRRDMGYQLFF TGTGCCAGCAGCTTCCGACGGGACATGGGATATCAACTGTTTTTT
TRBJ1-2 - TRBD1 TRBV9 CASSGDRGSYGYTF TGTGCCAGCAGCGGGGACAGGGGGTCTTATGGCTACACCTTC
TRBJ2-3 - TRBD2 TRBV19 CASSPRSGSRTDTQYF TGTGCCAGTAGTCCACGTAGCGGGAGCCGCACAGATACGCAGTATTTT
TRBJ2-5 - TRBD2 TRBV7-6 CASSLRREWGETQYF TGTGCCAGCAGCTTAAGGCGGGAGTGGGGAGAGACCCAGTACTTC
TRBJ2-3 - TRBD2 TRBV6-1 CASSEEWGLAGTDTQYF TGTGCCAGCAGTGAGGAGTGGGGACTAGCGGGCACAGATACGCAGTATTTT
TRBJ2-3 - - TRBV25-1 CASATGPHGDTQYF TGTGCCAGCGCTACAGGTCCCCACGGAGATACGCAGTATTTT
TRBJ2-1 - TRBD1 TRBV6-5 CASRAGGADYNEQFF TGTGCCAGCAGAGCAGGGGGTGCCGACTACAATGAGCAGTTCTTC